Listed below are T cell receptor beta chains from one sample, sequenced in a study of vaccination and CD4 T cells after COVID-19. Via MiXCR, TCRdb re-called the PCR reads, giving one row per CDR3 protein. This sample has about 8,200 distinct CDR3 sequences; approximately 51% occur once, and the top ten carry roughly 17%. Their antigens are not known. The sample comprised CD4+ T cells from blood, cultured in vitro. All receptors come from a human donor in good health. Both conserved end residues are part of each CDR3. The order of the fields is CDR3 DNA, CDR3 protein, D gene, J gene, clone size, V gene. D genes are given only for firm matches. Part of the rows lack a size; the others show once, few, many or a class for expanded clones.

TGTGCCAGCAGCAAAGGTCTGGCAGGGAACCCTGGAAACACCATATATTTT | CASSKGLAGNPGNTIYF | NA | TRBJ1-3 | NA | TRBV21-1
TGTGCCAGTAGTATAGATTGGTCTTCCCGAAGTTCACCCCTCCACTTT | CASSIDWSSRSSPLHF | NA | TRBJ1-6 | NA | TRBV19
TGTGCCAGCAGTCGACCCACCGCCGTTGGGGGGAGCTCCTACGAGCAGTACTTC | CASSRPTAVGGSSYEQYF | NA | TRBJ2-7 | NA | TRBV6-2/TRBV6-3
TGTGCCACCAGCCCACTAGCGGGAGGGAACAATGAGCAGTTCTTC | CATSPLAGGNNEQFF | TRBD2 | TRBJ2-1 | NA | TRBV15
TGTGCCAGCACTCCCGGGACTAGCCGGGAGACCCAGTACTTC | CASTPGTSRETQYF | TRBD2 | TRBJ2-5 | NA | TRBV6-1
TGTGCCTGGAGTGTCCTGGTAGGAGGGGCCCAGGGCTACACCTTC | CAWSVLVGGAQGYTF | NA | TRBJ1-2 | NA | TRBV30
TGTGCCAGCAGTTTAATAGGACAGAACACTGAAGCTTTCTTT | CASSLIGQNTEAFF | NA | TRBJ1-1 | once | TRBV6-5
TGCAGTGCTCAGACAGGGAGGGATCAGCCCCAGCATTTT | CSAQTGRDQPQHF | TRBD1 | TRBJ1-5 | few | TRBV20-1
TGTGCCAGCAGTTTGACAGGGCGTGGCTACACCTTC | CASSLTGRGYTF | TRBD1 | TRBJ1-2 | NA | TRBV28
TGTGCCAGTAGCACGGGACAGATTAACACTGAAGCTTTCTTT | CASSTGQINTEAFF | TRBD1 | TRBJ1-1 | NA | TRBV19
TGTGCCTGGAGTCTAACACGCACCTACGAGCAGTACTTC | CAWSLTRTYEQYF | NA | TRBJ2-7 | NA | TRBV30
TGTGCCAGCAGTTACTCCAGGGGTCTTGAGCAGTACTTC | CASSYSRGLEQYF | NA | TRBJ2-7 | NA | TRBV6-2/TRBV6-3
TGTGCCAGCAGCCGCGGACAGGGGCCCTCGAATCCCCAGCATTTT | CASSRGQGPSNPQHF | TRBD1 | TRBJ1-5 | NA | TRBV7-9
TGTGCCAGTAGTATCGGACACACCCTAAAGGAGCCCCAGCATTTT | CASSIGHTLKEPQHF | NA | TRBJ1-5 | NA | TRBV19
TGTGCCAGCAGCGGGACGGACAGGGTCGAGCAGTACTTC | CASSGTDRVEQYF | TRBD1 | TRBJ2-7 | NA | TRBV5-6
TGTGCCAGCAGCTCAACGAGGGACGCCAGCTACGGAAACACCATATATTTT | CASSSTRDASYGNTIYF | NA | TRBJ1-3 | few | TRBV11-2
TGCAGTGCCCGCAATGTGGAGGGGACCCAGTACTTC | CSARNVEGTQYF | NA | TRBJ2-5 | NA | TRBV20-1
TGTGCCACCAGTGACGGAGGACGGAACACTGAAGCTTTCTTT | CATSDGGRNTEAFF | NA | TRBJ1-1 | NA | TRBV24-1
TGCAGTGCTAGACCGGGTGGCACTGAAGCTTTCTTT | CSARPGGTEAFF | NA | TRBJ1-1 | once | TRBV20-1
TGTGCCAGCAGTGACAGGGGGCGTGGGACTGAAGCTTTCTTT | CASSDRGRGTEAFF | TRBD1 | TRBJ1-1 | few | TRBV6-2/TRBV6-3
TGTGCCAGCAGTGAAGGACCGGGACTAGCGGGAGAGGACGAGCAGTTCTTC | CASSEGPGLAGEDEQFF | TRBD2 | TRBJ2-1 | NA | TRBV2
TGCAGCGTACTCGTACAGGGGCGAGTCACTGAAGCTTTCTTT | CSVLVQGRVTEAFF | TRBD1 | TRBJ1-1 | few | TRBV29-1
TGTGCCATCAGACTGGACGGAGATAATTCACCCCTCCACTTT | CAIRLDGDNSPLHF | NA | TRBJ1-6 | few | TRBV10-3
TGTGCCAGTAGTATAGAACGGGACTCGAATTCACCCCTCCACTTT | CASSIERDSNSPLHF | NA | TRBJ1-6 | NA | TRBV19
TGCGCCAGCAGCCAAACTAGCGGGGGGACCCAGTACTTC | CASSQTSGGTQYF | TRBD2 | TRBJ2-5 | NA | TRBV4-3
TGCAGTGCTAGGGGCTGGAGCGAGACCCAGTACTTC | CSARGWSETQYF | NA | TRBJ2-5 | few | TRBV20-1
TGCGCCAGCAGTAGGGGGGACACTGAAGCTTTCTTT | CASSRGDTEAFF | NA | TRBJ1-1 | few | TRBV4-3
TGTGCCAGCAGCCCGTCCCAAGCCCTAGCCAAAAACATTCAGTACTTC | CASSPSQALAKNIQYF | NA | TRBJ2-4 | NA | TRBV27
TGCGCCAGCAGCTTGGGGGCGGGAGGGTCCTACAATGAGCAGTTCTTC | CASSLGAGGSYNEQFF | TRBD2 | TRBJ2-1 | NA | TRBV5-1
TGTGCCAGCAGCTTATCCGCAGGGGGCTTCAGGATTGGAGGCTACACCTTC | CASSLSAGGFRIGGYTF | TRBD1 | TRBJ1-2 | few | TRBV7-2
TGCAGTACGGTCAAAAGAGACAGGGGGCTGGCTTTCTTT | CSTVKRDRGLAFF | TRBD1 | TRBJ1-1 | NA | TRBV20-1
TGCAGTGCTAGAGATGGGGGACTAGCGGGAGGCATAGATACGCAGTATTTT | CSARDGGLAGGIDTQYF | TRBD2 | TRBJ2-3 | NA | TRBV20-1
TGTGCCACGCGAGACAGGCCCGCCTACGAGCAGTACTTC | CATRDRPAYEQYF | NA | TRBJ2-7 | few | TRBV6-1
TGTGCCAGCAGCTTGTCTAACGAGCAGTACTTC | CASSLSNEQYF | NA | TRBJ2-7 | NA | TRBV11-2
TGTGCCAGCACTCGGGACAGGGGGGGATTTGGCTACACCTTC | CASTRDRGGFGYTF | TRBD1 | TRBJ1-2 | NA | TRBV2
TGTGCCAGCAGCTTATTGACAGAACTCTATGGCTACACCTTC | CASSLLTELYGYTF | NA | TRBJ1-2 | large | TRBV5-6
TGTGCCAGCAGTGACCACCAGGGGCCGGGCAATCAGCCCCAGCATTTT | CASSDHQGPGNQPQHF | NA | TRBJ1-5 | few | TRBV28
TGCAGTGCTAGACCCTACAGGGGTTCAGGAGAAAAACTGTTTTTT | CSARPYRGSGEKLFF | TRBD1 | TRBJ1-4 | NA | TRBV20-1
TGCAGTGTAGTTGAGCCGAACACCGGGGAGCTGTTTTTT | CSVVEPNTGELFF | NA | TRBJ2-2 | NA | TRBV20-1
TGCAGTGCCCGATCCTATTGGGAGGTCGGAGATGAGCAGTTCTTC | CSARSYWEVGDEQFF | NA | TRBJ2-1 | few | TRBV20-1
TGTGCCAGCAGTTTAAACGGTCGGTGGGCCCTCCACTTT | CASSLNGRWALHF | NA | TRBJ1-6 | NA | TRBV27
TGTGCCTGGAGGGGATCCGCGAACTATGGCTACACCTTC | CAWRGSANYGYTF | NA | TRBJ1-2 | NA | TRBV30
TGTGCCAGCAGCATAAACAAGCCTGGTGAGCAGTTCTTC | CASSINKPGEQFF | NA | TRBJ2-1 | NA | TRBV7-8
TGCAGCGCTCAAGGTGGAGGGGCTGTTGAGACCCAGTACTTC | CSAQGGGAVETQYF | NA | TRBJ2-5 | NA | TRBV29-1
TGTGCCAGCAGTTCCAGGGCAGGCCAGTACTTC | CASSSRAGQYF | NA | TRBJ2-7 | NA | TRBV28
TGTGCCTGGAGTGTAGGAGGGGTGATAGAGCAGTACTTC | CAWSVGGVIEQYF | NA | TRBJ2-7 | NA | TRBV30
TGTGCCAGCAGCTTAGTGAGCGGATCCAATCAGCCCCAGCATTTT | CASSLVSGSNQPQHF | NA | TRBJ1-5 | few | TRBV11-2
TGTGCCAGCAGCCCTACTACCTTGGGGGAGCAGTACTTC | CASSPTTLGEQYF | NA | TRBJ2-7 | NA | TRBV7-6
TGTGCCAGCTCGGGCTTCTCTACACCCGGGGAGCTGTTTTTT | CASSGFSTPGELFF | NA | TRBJ2-2 | NA | TRBV6-1
TGTGCCAGTAGTATAGAGGCCCGGGACAGATATAGCAATCAGCCCCAGCATTTT | CASSIEARDRYSNQPQHF | TRBD1 | TRBJ1-5 | NA | TRBV19
TGTGCCACCAGCAGGGACCTCCTATCCACAGATACGCAGTATTTT | CATSRDLLSTDTQYF | NA | TRBJ2-3 | NA | TRBV15
TGTGCCAGCAGCTTATTTGAACTAGCGGGGGGGCGAAGGGTCAATGAGCAGTTCTTC | CASSLFELAGGRRVNEQFF | TRBD2 | TRBJ2-1 | NA | TRBV7-6
TGTGCCAGCAGTTTATCGGGGGCATGGGGCCCGAGCAATCAGCCCCAGCATTTT | CASSLSGAWGPSNQPQHF | NA | TRBJ1-5 | medium-sized | TRBV27